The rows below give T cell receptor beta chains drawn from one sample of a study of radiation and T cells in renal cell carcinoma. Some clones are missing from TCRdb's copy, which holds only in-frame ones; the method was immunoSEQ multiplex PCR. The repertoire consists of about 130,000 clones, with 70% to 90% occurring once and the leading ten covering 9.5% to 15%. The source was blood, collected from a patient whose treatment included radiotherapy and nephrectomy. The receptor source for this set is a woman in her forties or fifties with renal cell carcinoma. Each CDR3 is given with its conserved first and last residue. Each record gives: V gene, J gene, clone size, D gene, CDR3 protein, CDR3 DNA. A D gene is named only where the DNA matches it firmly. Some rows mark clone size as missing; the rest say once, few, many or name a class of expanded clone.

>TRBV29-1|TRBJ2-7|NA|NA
CSVGWGPGEQYF
TGCAGCGTTGGGTGGGGGCCGGGCGAGCAGTACTTC
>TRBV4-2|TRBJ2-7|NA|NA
CASSHSVGSYAYEQYF
TGTGCCAGCAGCCACTCAGTGGGCTCTTACGCCTACGAGCAGTACTTC
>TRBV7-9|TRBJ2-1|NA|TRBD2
CASSSTSGPYNEQFF
TGTGCCAGCAGTTCTACTAGCGGGCCTTACAATGAGCAGTTCTTC
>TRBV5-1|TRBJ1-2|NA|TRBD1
CASSLRPTGSTSNYGYTF
TGCGCCAGCAGCTTGCGGCCGACAGGGTCCACTTCTAACTATGGCTACACCTTC
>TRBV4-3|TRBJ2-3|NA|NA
CASSPDEGTDTQYF
TGCGCCAGCAGCCCTGACGAGGGGACAGATACGCAGTATTTT
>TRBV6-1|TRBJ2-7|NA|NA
CASNREGIYEQYF
TGTGCCAGCAATCGCGAGGGTATCTACGAGCAGTACTTC
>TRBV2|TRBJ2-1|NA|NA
CASMIDSYNEQFF
TGTGCCAGCATGATAGACTCATACAATGAGCAGTTCTTC
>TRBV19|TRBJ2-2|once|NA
CASSPSPAPPGELFF
TGTGCCAGTAGTCCCTCCCCCGCTCCACCCGGGGAGCTGTTTTTT
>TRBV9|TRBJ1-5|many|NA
CASSLTAGNQPQHF
TGTGCCAGCAGCTTAACGGCAGGCAATCAGCCCCAGCATTTT
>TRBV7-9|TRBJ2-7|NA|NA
CASSSLMRPYEQYF
TGTGCCAGCAGCTCTCTGATGCGACCCTACGAGCAGTACTTC
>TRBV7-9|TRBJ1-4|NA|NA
CASSFQGSNEKLFF
TGTGCCAGCAGCTTCCAGGGTTCTAATGAAAAACTGTTTTTT
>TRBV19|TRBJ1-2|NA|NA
CASSIDRQDGYTF
TGTGCCAGTAGTATAGACCGCCAGGATGGCTACACCTTC
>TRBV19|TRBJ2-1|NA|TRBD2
CASMRARSGSGGPLPYNEQFF
TGTGCCAGTATGCGCGCGCGTTCGGGTAGCGGGGGCCCTCTTCCCTACAATGAGCAGTTCTTC
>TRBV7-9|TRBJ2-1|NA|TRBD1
CASRPRQGSDEQFF
TGTGCCAGCAGACCAAGACAGGGTAGCGATGAGCAGTTCTTC
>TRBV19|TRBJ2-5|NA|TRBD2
CASSPRTSGGVQETQYF
TGTGCCAGTAGTCCCAGAACTAGCGGGGGGGTACAAGAGACCCAGTACTTC
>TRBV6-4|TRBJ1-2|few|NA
CASSASGDYGYTF
TGTGCCAGCAGTGCCTCAGGGGACTATGGCTACACCTTC
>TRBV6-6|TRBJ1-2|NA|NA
CASSDRNNYGYTF
TGTGCCAGCAGCGACAGGAATAACTATGGCTACACCTTC